This T cell receptor (beta chain) was sequenced during a study of PD-L1 blockade in urothelial cancer. Time point described: peripheral blood 6 weeks after treatment start. This clone was picked up a small number of times. The method was immunoSEQ multiplex PCR; TCRdb's version includes in-frame clones alone and lacks a portion of them. The data show 29,000 or so clones, around 80% seen once. The CDR3 totals 14 residues. Germline CDR1 LNHDA, CDR2 SQIVND (reference sequence). Trimming removed 1 base from V and 9 bases from J; junction bases left unmatched: 2. This material consisted of PBMCs, taken around atezolizumab (anti-PD-L1) treatment. The TCR comes from a man between 65 and 79 years old with urothelial cancer. The chain is built from TRBV19 and TRBJ1-6, with 8 bases identical to TRBD1. Here the CDR3 reads CASSIGTGISPLHF. CDR3 nucleotide sequence: TGTGCCAGTAGTATAGGGACAGGGATTTCACCCCTCCACTTT. Variable domain in full (rest from reference TRBV19 and TRBJ1-6): DGGITQSPKYLFRKEGQNVTLSCEQNLNHDAMYWYRQDPGQGLRLIYYSQIVNDFQKGDIAEGYSVSREKKESFPLTVTSAQKNPTAFYLCASSIGTGISPLHFGNGTRLTVT.